The 19 T cell receptor beta chains below were found in one sample sequenced in a study of blood T cell repertoires in COVID-19. Profiling relied on immunoSEQ multiplex PCR, and the TCRdb table lists in-frame clones only, not all of them. The sample lists approximately 94,000 clones; around nine tenths were seen once. Sequencing was carried out using peripheral blood. The source is a woman aged 50 to 60 in a cohort sampled during active COVID-19.

The chain links TRBV6-4 to TRBJ2-3, with TRBD1 as a possible D gene (6 bases). Germline CDR1 is MRHNA and CDR2 is SNTAGT. Trimming shortened V by 0 bases and J by 4 bases, and 11 bases separated the two germline ends. The CDR3 totals 15 residues. The CDR3 sequence: CASSDSAGTSDTQYF. CDR3 DNA: TGTGCCAGCAGTGACTCGGCAGGGACATCAGATACGCAGTATTTT.

The rearrangement links TRBV6-6 to TRBJ1-1; D uncertain. This CDR3 contains 14 residues. Germline CDR1 MNHNY, CDR2 SVGAGI (reference sequence). The V end lost 2 bases, the J end lost 5 bases, and 12 bases lay between the germline ends. The CDR3 DNA reads as TGTGCCAGCAGTTACGAGGGAAGTAGGACTGAAGCTTTCTTT. Its translation: CASSYEGSRTEAFF.

The gene calls are TRBV7-8 and TRBJ2-5, with 10 bases aligning to TRBD2. The trim removed 5 bases at V and 4 bases at J, leaving 19 bases unmatched. Germline V CDR1 and CDR2: SGHVS, FQNEAQ. This CDR3 is 19 amino acids long. DNA for the CDR3: TGTGCCAGCAGCACAGGAACCGGGACTAGCGCTCGAGGGGGAGAGACCCAGTACTTC. This gives the protein CASSTGTGTSARGGETQYF.

This chain links TRBV7-3 with TRBJ2-2, with TRBD2 matching over 7 bases. J was trimmed by 7 bases and V by 5 bases; bases with no gene match: 10. This CDR3 is built from 15 residues. Germline V gene lookup returns CDR1 SGHTA and CDR2 FQGTGA. The CDR3 nucleotides read TGTGCCAGCAGCCCCGGCGGGGGTACGGGCGGGGAGCTGTTTTTT. Amino acids: CASSPGGGTGGELFF.

V is TRBV6-6 and J is TRBJ1-3; D call uncertain. The CDR3 is made up of 13 amino acids. Trimming removed 8 bases at V and 6 bases at J, with 14 bases between. In germline, CDR1 is MNHNY, CDR2 SVGAGI (reference sequence). CDR3 protein: CASEEGAANTIYF. The CDR3 DNA reads TGTGCCAGCGAAGAGGGTGCGGCAAACACCATATATTTT.

This clone has just one count. V usage is TRBV19 and J usage is TRBJ1-5; 7 bases line up with TRBD1. CDR3 size: 16 residues. J lost 1 base, V lost 7 bases, and 10 bases had no gene match. Germline lookup yields CDR1 LNHDA and CDR2 SQIVND (reference sequence). The CDR3 protein is CASKTKTGSSNQPQHF. CDR3 nucleotides: TGTGCCAGTAAAACCAAGACAGGGTCAAGCAATCAGCCCCAGCATTTT. The variable domain in full, with the rest retrieved from reference TRBV19 and TRBJ1-5, is DGGITQSPKYLFRKEGQNVTLSCEQNLNHDAMYWYRQDPGQGLRLIYYSQIVNDFQKGDIAEGYSVSREKKESFPLTVTSAQKNPTAFYLCASKTKTGSSNQPQHFGDGTRLSIL.

The chain uses TRBV3-1 (or the pseudogene TRBV3-2) and TRBJ2-7, with 8 bases matching TRBD1. This CDR3 is 18 amino acids long. Germline CDR1 and CDR2: LGHDT and YNNKEL (reference sequence). The junction had 15 bases not matched to a gene; V was cut back by 1 base and J by 4 bases. The DNA of the CDR3 is TGTGCCAGCAGCCAAGGGGACAGGTTACGGCCGGGTCAGTACGAGCAGTACTTC. The encoded protein is CASSQGDRLRPGQYEQYF.

The CDR3 sequence is CASSPPGLGVNEQFF. The DNA for the CDR3 is TGTGCCAGCAGCCCCCCGGGACTAGGGGTGAATGAGCAGTTCTTC. The J gene is TRBJ2-1, the V gene TRBV3-1 (or the pseudogene TRBV3-2), with 8 bases fitting TRBD2. The germline gives CDR1 LGHDT, CDR2 YNNKEL (reference sequence). The J segment lost 7 bases and the V segment lost 4 bases, leaving 9 bases of the junction unmatched. The CDR3 extends over 15 amino acids.

The genes are TRBV28 and TRBJ2-4, with D maybe TRBD2 (6 bases). The CDR3 is made up of 14 amino acids. V shed 7 bases and J shed 9 bases, with 19 bases lying between them. Germline CDR1 is MDHEN and CDR2 is SYDVKM. CDR3 nucleotides: TGTGCCAGCAAAACGGGACTTGGAAAGGGCATTCAGTACTTC. It specifies CASKTGLGKGIQYF.

This sequence joins TRBV7-9 and TRBJ2-3; D call uncertain. V lost 5 bases to trimming and J lost 5 bases, with 5 bases between them. The CDR3 covers 11 residues. The V gene's germline CDR1 is SEHNR and CDR2 FQNEAQ (reference sequence). The CDR3 bases are TGTGCCAGCAGCATCGGAGATACGCAGTATTTT. Translated, it gives CASSIGDTQYF.

The chain is built from TRBV25-1 and TRBJ2-6, with 10 bases fitting TRBD1. The CDR3 sequence is 17 residues long. Trimming cost V 8 bases and J 2 bases; bases outside gene matches: 9. Germline V gene sequence: CDR1 MGHDK, CDR2 SYGVNS. DNA for the CDR3: TGTGCCAGCTGTTCCGGGACAGGGGAACCTGGGGCCAACGTCCTGACTTTC. Amino acid sequence: CASCSGTGEPGANVLTF.

The rearrangement uses TRBV3-1 (or the pseudogene TRBV3-2) and TRBJ1-3; D is perhaps TRBD1 (5 bases). Germline-derived CDR1 and CDR2 are LGHDT and YNNKEL (reference sequence). This CDR3 has 16 amino acids. Trimming shortened V by 4 bases and J by 0 bases, and 13 bases separated the two germline ends. As DNA, the CDR3 is TGTGCCAGCAGCCCCAGGTGGGGCCACTCTGGAAACACCATATATTTT. This codes for CASSPRWGHSGNTIYF.

Remarks on this clone: The sample carries other DNA sequences with the same CDR3. The CDR3 here is CASSLGLADTDTQYF. The CDR3 DNA is TGTGCCAGCAGCTTAGGCCTAGCGGACACAGATACGCAGTATTTT. The genes are TRBV11-1 and TRBJ2-3; 7 nucleotides match TRBD2. The CDR3 is made up of 15 amino acids. CDR1 and CDR2 (germline): SGHAT, FQDESV (reference sequence). J was trimmed by 2 bases and V by 1 base; bases with no gene match: 3.

This chain links TRBV7-9 with TRBJ1-1; 9 bases fit TRBD1. This CDR3 spans 17 amino acids. Trimming cost V 3 bases and J 3 bases; bases outside gene matches: 11. Germline assignment: CDR1 SEHNR and CDR2 FQNEAQ (reference sequence). CDR3: CASSFSPGTGSYTEAFF. The CDR3, as DNA: TGTGCCAGCAGCTTTTCTCCCGGGACAGGGTCGTACACTGAAGCTTTCTTT.

The chain links TRBV18 to TRBJ1-5, with TRBD1 matching over 7 bases. The CDR3 is 18 residues long. V lost 2 bases, J lost 2 bases, and 12 bases stayed unmatched. Germline loops: CDR1 KGHSH, CDR2 LQKENI. The CDR3 protein is CASSPSGGRQARNQPQHF. The CDR3 DNA sequence: TGTGCCAGCTCACCATCAGGGGGGCGGCAGGCACGCAATCAGCCCCAGCATTTT.

CDR3 in DNA: TGCGCCAGCAGCCAAGATATAGCCAGGCAGTTCTTC. The encoded protein is CASSQDIARQFF. The genes are TRBV4-1 and TRBJ2-1; D unresolved. Trimming removed 0 bases at V and 12 bases at J, with 9 bases between. In germline, CDR1 is MGHRA, CDR2 YSYEKL. The CDR3 length is 12 residues.

V gene TRBV4-1 combines with J gene TRBJ2-1; possible D gene TRBD1, 6 bases. This CDR3 is 12 amino acids long. With 4 bases removed from V and 7 bases from J, the gap between germline ends came to 8 bases. Germline CDR1 and CDR2: MGHRA and YSYEKL. CDR3 sequence: CASSPGVNEQFF. The DNA of the CDR3 is TGCGCCAGCAGCCCAGGGGTGAATGAGCAGTTCTTC.

The rearrangement joins TRBV3-1 (or the pseudogene TRBV3-2) to TRBJ1-5; D ambiguous. Germline lookup yields CDR1 LGHDT and CDR2 YNNKEL (reference sequence). V lost 5 bases and J 0 bases, leaving 8 bases between the germline ends. The CDR3 spans 14 residues. CDR3 loop: CASSKGPSNQPQHF. CDR3 nucleotide sequence: TGTGCCAGCAGCAAAGGGCCTAGCAATCAGCCCCAGCATTTT.

To note about this clone: Other DNA sequences in this sample translate to the same CDR3. The chain joins TRBV5-1 to TRBJ1-2; 8 positions agree with TRBD1. The CDR3 runs to 14 residues. Germline V gene sequence: CDR1 SGHRS, CDR2 YFSETQ. J gave up 1 base and V 3 bases, and 2 bases lay outside the gene matches. Written as DNA, the CDR3 is TGCGCCAGCAGCTCCGGACAGGGTAACTATGGCTACACCTTC. Its translation is CASSSGQGNYGYTF.